One and the same sample provided the 28 T cell receptor beta chains below, sequenced in a study of T cells after posttransplantation cyclophosphamide. A marrow graft followed busulfan-fludarabine conditioning, with cyclophosphamide on days +3 and +4. TCRdb's copy holds only in-frame clones and misses some; the assay was immunoSEQ multiplex PCR. The repertoire holds 11,000 or so clones, roughly 80% seen once, with about 5.4% in the top ten. This specimen was PBMCs, taken after allogeneic stem cell transplant with posttransplant cyclophosphamide. Every receptor here comes from a female patient aged 50 to 60 who received an allogeneic stem cell transplant from a related donor, was CMV-positive, and had no GVHD. Some of the T cells might come from the graft donor.

This chain links TRBV30 with TRBJ1-2; TRBD1 is a possible D gene (5 bases). V gave up 1 base and J gave up 6 bases, with 6 bases separating them. Germline lookup yields CDR1 GTSNPN and CDR2 SVGIG (reference sequence). CDR3 size: 11 residues. Here the CDR3 DNA reads TGTGCCTGGAGTGCGGGGGATGGCTACACCTTC. It codes for CAWSAGDGYTF. Drawing the rest from reference TRBV30 and TRBJ1-2, the complete variable domain is SQTIHQWPATLVQPVGSPLSLECTVEGTSNPNLYWYRQAAGRGLQLLFYSVGIGQISSEVPQNLSASRPQDRQFILSSKKLLLSDSGFYLCAWSAGDGYTFGSGTRLTVV.

The chain recombines TRBV27 with TRBJ2-2; 8 nucleotides line up with TRBD1. Trimming took 3 bases from V and 1 from J; bases not matched to a gene: 4. The CDR3 length is 16 residues. Germline CDR1 MNHEY, CDR2 SMNVEV (reference sequence). The CDR3 nucleotides read TGTGCCAGCAGTTTTTACGGGACAGGGAACACCGGGGAGCTGTTTTTT. Its translation is CASSFYGTGNTGELFF.

There are a few counts of this clone. The chain carries TRBV5-1 and TRBJ2-5, with TRBD2 matching over 11 bases. This CDR3 has 16 residues. Germline CDR1 and CDR2: SGHRS and YFSETQ. V dropped 4 bases and J dropped 1; count of bases not matched to a gene: 6. The CDR3 spells CASSATSGVPQETQYF. CDR3 in DNA: TGCGCCAGCAGCGCGACTAGCGGGGTGCCCCAAGAGACCCAGTACTTC.

The V gene is TRBV29-1, the J gene TRBJ1-4; perhaps TRBD1 as D (6 bases). This CDR3 comprises 13 residues. CDR1 SQVTM and CDR2 ANQGSEA come from the germline V gene. The germline V and J ends were trimmed by 3 bases and 8 bases, with 13 bases remaining between them. CDR3 in amino acids: CSVDGGAEEKLFF. In nucleotides, the CDR3 is TGCAGCGTTGATGGGGGGGCAGAAGAAAAACTGTTTTTT.

V usage is TRBV9 and J usage is TRBJ2-1; 8 nucleotides line up with TRBD2. V shed 0 bases, J shed 8 bases, and the junction held 7 bases outside the gene matches. Per the germline V gene, CDR1 is SGDLS and CDR2 is YYNGEE. The CDR3 has 15 amino acids. This chain's CDR3 is CASSVGTGGPDEQFF. The CDR3 DNA reads as TGTGCCAGCAGCGTAGGAACGGGGGGGCCGGATGAGCAGTTCTTC.

The rearrangement links TRBV5-4 to TRBJ2-1, with TRBD2 matching 7 bases. The J segment lost 0 bases and the V segment lost 4 bases, leaving 7 bases of the junction unmatched. Germline V CDR1 and CDR2: SGHNT, YYREEE (reference sequence). The CDR3 contains 16 residues. The CDR3 sequence is CASSHPGGSSYNEQFF. In DNA form, the CDR3 reads TGTGCCAGCAGCCACCCCGGGGGGAGCTCCTACAATGAGCAGTTCTTC.

About this clone: Other DNA sequences in the same sample also yield this CDR3. J is TRBJ1-5 and V is TRBV15; a weak D match, TRBD1 (6 bases). CDR1 is LNHNV and CDR2 is YYDKDF in the germline V gene (reference sequence). The CDR3 sequence is 19 residues long. V lost 1 base and J 3 bases, leaving 22 bases between the germline ends. In DNA form, the CDR3 reads TGTGCCACCAGCAGAGCTGGTAGGGGGGGAGGAATGAACAATCAGCCCCAGCATTTT. Protein: CATSRAGRGGGMNNQPQHF.

The V gene is TRBV10-3, the J gene TRBJ2-7; 8 bases agree with TRBD1. The ends lost 9 bases at V and 5 bases at J; junction bases unmatched: 6. CDR3 length equals 12 residues. CDR1 and CDR2 (germline): ENHRY, SYGVKD. CDR3 nucleotide sequence: TGTGCCATAGGACAGGGTGAGGACGAGCAGTACTTC. Protein sequence: CAIGQGEDEQYF.

There are a few counts of this clone. The rearrangement joins TRBV5-1 to TRBJ2-5; 10 positions match TRBD2. The CDR3 loop spans 13 amino acids. In germline, CDR1 is SGHRS, CDR2 YFSETQ. Losses at the gene ends were 3 bases for V and 5 bases for J; bases not matched to a gene: 1. The CDR3 sequence is CASSWTSGETQYF. DNA for the CDR3: TGCGCCAGCAGCTGGACTAGCGGTGAGACCCAGTACTTC.

The CDR3, as DNA: TGTGCCAGCAGCTCGCAGGGGGGCCGCGAGCAGTACTTC. The encoded protein is CASSSQGGREQYF. The rearrangement uses TRBV7-3 and TRBJ2-7; D is possibly TRBD1 (7 bases). This CDR3 contains 13 residues. V was cut by 4 bases and J by 6 bases, with 13 bases left in between. CDR1 and CDR2 from the germline V gene are SGHTA and FQGTGA.

For the CDR3, the DNA is TGTGCCAGTAGTAAGACTAGCGGGGGGCGGGGTGAGCAGTTCTTC. This gives the protein CASSKTSGGRGEQFF. J is TRBJ2-1 and V is TRBV19; TRBD2 agrees at 13 bases. The V segment lost 4 bases and the J segment 9 bases; nucleotides outside the gene matches: 6. Germline CDR1 reads LNHDA; CDR2 reads SQIVND (reference sequence). This CDR3 is 15 amino acids long. The full variable domain, rest sourced from reference TRBV19 and TRBJ2-1, is DGGITQSPKYLFRKEGQNVTLSCEQNLNHDAMYWYRQDPGQGLRLIYYSQIVNDFQKGDIAEGYSVSREKKESFPLTVTSAQKNPTAFYLCASSKTSGGRGEQFFGPGTRLTVL.

This chain connects TRBV9 to TRBJ1-2; TRBD1 aligns across 7 bases. The CDR3 has 17 amino acids. Germline V CDR1 and CDR2: SGDLS, YYNGEE. Trimming cost V 4 bases and J 4 bases; bases outside gene matches: 16. CDR3 region: CASSPRGSPGRSYGYTF. Here the CDR3 DNA reads TGTGCCAGCAGCCCCAGGGGGTCTCCCGGTAGGAGCTATGGCTACACCTTC.

J is TRBJ2-1 and V is TRBV4-3, with D hard to call. This CDR3 has 15 amino acids. V was shortened by 3 bases and J by 1 base, with 10 bases between the two germline ends. Germline CDR1 and CDR2: LGHNA and YSLEER. The CDR3 DNA reads as TGCGCCAGCAGCCACTCCCCCGGGTCCTACAATGAGCAGTTCTTC. Protein sequence: CASSHSPGSYNEQFF.

The V call is TRBV7-2, the J call TRBJ2-3; the D is unclear. Trimming left V 4 bases short and J 1 base short, with 6 bases between. The CDR3 runs to 13 residues. In germline, CDR1 is SGHTA, CDR2 FQGNSA. CDR3 nucleotide sequence: TGTGCCAGCAGCTCCCCGGGCACAGATACGCAGTATTTT. This encodes CASSSPGTDTQYF. The whole variable domain, filled in from reference TRBV7-2 and TRBJ2-3, reads GAGVSQSPSNKVTEKGKDVELRCDPISGHTALYWYRQSLGQGLEFLIYFQGNSAPDKSGLPSDRFSAERTGGSVSTLTIQRTQQEDSAVYLCASSSPGTDTQYFGPGTRLTVL.

The chain links TRBV6-1 to TRBJ2-7, with 11 bases fitting TRBD1. Germline CDR1 is MNHNS and CDR2 is SASEGT. V lost 9 bases to trimming and J lost 2 bases; unmatched junction nucleotides: 9. This CDR3 has 15 amino acids. The CDR3 spells CASPGTGGRTYEQYF. CDR3 bases: TGTGCCAGTCCCGGGACAGGGGGAAGGACCTACGAGCAGTACTTC.

The CDR3 bases are TGTGCCAGCAGCTTAGCGGGCGGAGGGCAGACACGAAATCAGCCCCAGCATTTT. Encoded protein: CASSLAGGGQTRNQPQHF. The gene calls are TRBV7-8 and TRBJ1-5; unclear D gene. CDR1 SGHVS and CDR2 FQNEAQ come from the germline V gene. V was cut by 0 bases and J by 4 bases, with 19 bases left in between. The CDR3 has 18 residues. Based on the CDR3 plus reference TRBV7-8 and TRBJ1-5, the full variable domain is GAGVSQSPRYKVAKRGQDVALRCDPISGHVSLFWYQQALGQGPEFLTYFQNEAQLDKSGLPSDRFFAERPEGSVSTLKIQRTQQEDSAVYLCASSLAGGGQTRNQPQHFGDGTRLSIL.

The chain employs TRBV2 and TRBJ2-7, with TRBD2 identical over 8 bases. J gave up 3 bases and V 6 bases, and 4 bases lay outside the gene matches. Germline loops: CDR1 SNHLY, CDR2 FYNNEI. The CDR3 covers 13 residues. The CDR3 is CASRESGGYEQYF. The CDR3 DNA follows: TGTGCCAGCAGGGAGAGCGGGGGCTACGAGCAGTACTTC.

This chain connects TRBV4-2 to TRBJ1-4, with TRBD1 as a possible D gene (5 bases). Germline V gene data show CDR1 as LGHNA and CDR2 as YNFKEQ. Trimming took 1 base from V and 8 from J, leaving 14 bases between them. CDR3 length: 15 amino acids. CDR3 DNA: TGTGCCAGCAGCCAAGGGGGCAGGGTCGAGGAAAAACTGTTTTTT. Protein: CASSQGGRVEEKLFF.

This clone has just one count. The rearrangement uses TRBV5-4 and TRBJ2-3; 8 bases agree with TRBD1. CDR1 is SGHNT, CDR2 YYREEE, per germline (reference sequence). The length of the CDR3 is 15 residues. The ends lost 2 bases at V and 1 base at J; junction bases unmatched: 3. CDR3: CASSLQGDRTDTQYF. For the CDR3, the DNA is TGTGCCAGCAGCTTACAGGGGGACCGCACAGATACGCAGTATTTT.

This clone was found a few times. The chain carries TRBV10-3 and TRBJ1-2; perhaps TRBD1 as D (5 bases). V was trimmed by 7 bases and J by 4 bases, leaving 13 bases between them. Germline values: CDR1 ENHRY, CDR2 SYGVKD. The CDR3 extends over 13 amino acids. The CDR3 DNA reads TGTGCCATCACCACAGGTGACGGCTATGGCTACACCTTC. Protein: CAITTGDGYGYTF.

This clone has a handful of counts. The chain carries TRBV6-4 and TRBJ2-5; 10 positions match TRBD2. Germline CDR1 MRHNA, CDR2 SNTAGT. The junction had 5 bases not matched to a gene; V was cut back by 0 bases and J by 1 base. The CDR3 runs to 17 residues. For the CDR3, the DNA is TGTGCCAGCAGTGACTCCAGCGGGGGGGGGCCCCAAGAGACCCAGTACTTC. It specifies CASSDSSGGGPQETQYF.

This chain connects TRBV2 to TRBJ2-2; 10 bases are a match to TRBD2. CDR1 and CDR2 (germline): SNHLY, FYNNEI. The V and J ends lost 5 bases and 3 bases, in that order; junction bases with no gene match: 6. This CDR3 has 16 amino acids. The DNA for the CDR3 is TGTGCCAGCAGTCCCACTAGCGGGGCTGACACCGGGGAGCTGTTTTTT. It yields the protein CASSPTSGADTGELFF.

J is TRBJ1-1 and V is TRBV6-5; 8 nucleotides line up with TRBD1. The CDR3 extends over 15 amino acids. Germline loops: CDR1 MNHEY, CDR2 SVGAGI. V lost 4 bases, J lost 1 base, and 5 bases stayed unmatched. The CDR3 nucleotides are TGTGCCAGCAGTTCTCGCGGGACAGGGAACACTGAAGCTTTCTTT. This codes for CASSSRGTGNTEAFF.

The chain is built from TRBV6-5 and TRBJ2-3; 7 bases agree with TRBD1. CDR1 is MNHEY and CDR2 is SVGAGI in the germline V gene. This CDR3 region has 15 residues. The V and J ends lost 6 bases and 5 bases, in that order; junction bases with no gene match: 11. The CDR3 nucleotides read TGTGCCAGCAGAAAATGGACAGGAGTAATAGATACGCAGTATTTT. Translating it yields CASRKWTGVIDTQYF.

This clone was counted only a few times. The chain is built from TRBV15 and TRBJ2-7, with a possible D match to TRBD1 (7 bases). The ends were cut back, 0 bases at V and 3 bases at J, with 21 bases in the middle. The CDR3 runs to 18 residues. Germline-derived CDR1 and CDR2 are LNHNV and YYDKDF (reference sequence). CDR3 nucleotides: TGTGCCACCAGCAGAGATCGGGGGCGGACAGGTTTACACTACGAGCAGTACTTC. The encoded protein is CATSRDRGRTGLHYEQYF.

This clone was counted a few times. V gene TRBV29-1 combines with J gene TRBJ2-7, with 7 bases identical to TRBD2. V was pared by 4 bases and J by 6 bases, with 6 bases of the junction left unmatched. The CDR3 is 12 residues long. CDR1 and CDR2 from the germline V gene are SQVTM and ANQGSEA. CDR3 sequence: CSVGTRSSEQYF. CDR3 coding DNA: TGCAGCGTTGGGACTAGATCTAGCGAGCAGTACTTC.

V is TRBV2 and J is TRBJ2-2; D perhaps matches TRBD2 (6 bases). Germline values: CDR1 SNHLY, CDR2 FYNNEI. The CDR3 contains 14 residues. The V gene lost 8 bases and the J gene lost 2 bases, with 12 bases spanning the gap. In nucleotides, the CDR3 is TGTGCCAGCGGAGGGGACTTTAACACCGGGGAGCTGTTTTTT. This encodes CASGGDFNTGELFF.

The chain recombines TRBV27 with TRBJ1-1; D not certain. The CDR3 sequence is 13 residues long. V was clipped by 3 bases and J by 1 base, with 6 bases between them. CDR1 and CDR2 (germline): MNHEY, SMNVEV (reference sequence). This CDR3 is CASSLGENTEAFF. The DNA for the CDR3 is TGTGCCAGCAGTTTGGGCGAGAACACTGAAGCTTTCTTT.